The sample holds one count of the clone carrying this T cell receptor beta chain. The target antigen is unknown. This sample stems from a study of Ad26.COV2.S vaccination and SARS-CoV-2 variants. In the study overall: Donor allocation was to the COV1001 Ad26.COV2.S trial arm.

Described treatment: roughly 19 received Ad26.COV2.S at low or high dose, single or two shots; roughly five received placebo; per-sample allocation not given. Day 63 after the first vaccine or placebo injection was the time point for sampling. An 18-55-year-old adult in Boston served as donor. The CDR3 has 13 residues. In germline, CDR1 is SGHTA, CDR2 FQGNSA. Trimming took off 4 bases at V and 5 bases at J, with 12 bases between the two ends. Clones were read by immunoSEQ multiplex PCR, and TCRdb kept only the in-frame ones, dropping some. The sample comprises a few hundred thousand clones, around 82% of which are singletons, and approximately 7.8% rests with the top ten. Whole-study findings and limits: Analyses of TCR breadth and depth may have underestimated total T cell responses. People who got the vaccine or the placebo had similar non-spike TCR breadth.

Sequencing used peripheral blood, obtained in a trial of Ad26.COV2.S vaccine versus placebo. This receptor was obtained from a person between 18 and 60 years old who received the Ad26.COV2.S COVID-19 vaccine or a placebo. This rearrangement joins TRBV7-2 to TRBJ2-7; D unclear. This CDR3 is CASSWTSYNEQYF. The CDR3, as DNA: TGTGCCAGCAGCTGGACGAGCTACAACGAGCAGTACTTC.